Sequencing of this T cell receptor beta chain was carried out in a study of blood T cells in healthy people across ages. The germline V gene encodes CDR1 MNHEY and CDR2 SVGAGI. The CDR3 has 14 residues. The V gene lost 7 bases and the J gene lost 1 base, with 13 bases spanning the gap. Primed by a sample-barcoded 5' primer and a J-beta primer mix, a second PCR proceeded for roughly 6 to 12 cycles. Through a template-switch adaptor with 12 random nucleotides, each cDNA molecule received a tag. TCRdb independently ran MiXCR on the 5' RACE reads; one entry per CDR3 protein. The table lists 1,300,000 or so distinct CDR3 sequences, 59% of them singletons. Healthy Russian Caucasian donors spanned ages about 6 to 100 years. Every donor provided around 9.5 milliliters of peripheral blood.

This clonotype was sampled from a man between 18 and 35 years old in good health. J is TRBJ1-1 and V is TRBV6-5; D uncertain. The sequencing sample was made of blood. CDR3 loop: CASIGVPENTEAFF. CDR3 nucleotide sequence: TGTGCCAGCATCGGAGTTCCCGAGAACACTGAAGCTTTCTTT.